This T cell receptor beta chain is drawn from a study of blood T cell repertoires in COVID-19 (dated by TCRdb to the early 2020s). Concerning the study at large: The collaborator samples originated in the United States, Italy and Spain and spanned the acute and convalescent phases of COVID-19. The samples were drawn from the first 160 participants of the ongoing ImmuneRACE study and from 1,254 subjects provided by 6 global collaborators. The sample metadata nearly always contained a de-identified subject ID, COVID-19 status, age in years and sex. The repertoires were released in a freely available public database meant as a resource for research on the immune response to SARS-CoV-2. Where HLA class I and class II types were available, the types were taken from metadata supplied by the sample provider, not from assay-based typing. The material from the prospective study consisted of cDNA or gDNA derived from T cells, B-cell-depleted T cells, or PBMCs. The dataset comprised deeply sampled blood TCRbeta repertoires from subjects exposed to, actively infected with, or recovered from COVID-19.

Overall study outcomes, separate from this receptor: The amount of clinical and demographic metadata varied by source and participant and was provided uncurated.

To note about this clone: Its antigen is unknown. The record has no base qualities; no much larger clone is one base away.

CDR3 length: 13 amino acids, cysteine to phenylalanine. The only DNA kept is the CDR3, 39 bases in frame from the first base. V and J lose 0 bases and 6 bases, and a span of 7 bases separates them. The CDR1 and CDR2 encoded by the germline V gene (reference sequence) are SGHNT and YYREEE. TCRbeta CDR3 regions were amplified from genomic DNA using the immunoSEQ Assay, a bias-controlled multiplex PCR. In the source study's methods: The number of nucleated cells in each sample was estimated by amplification of reference gene primers within the assay. To quantify the absolute abundance of each unique TCRbeta CDR3 rearrangement, sequence reads were collapsed and filtered. For each sample, productive Simpson clonality was calculated as the square root of Simpson's diversity index across productive rearrangements. TCRdb holds this immuneACCESS table with in-frame rearrangements only. Some clones are missing; in checked studies, unresolved V genes explain under half, and the rest has no known cause. V, J and clone size are those of that table, while D and trimming were read from the DNA. The sample profile shows under 85,000 clones; roughly four fifths of them were found once. The ten largest make up around a fifth of the sample.

Collaborating institutions collected whole blood in K2EDTA tubes following their own protocols. For TCRbeta analysis, collaborator samples were shipped as frozen whole blood, as isolated PBMCs, or as DNA extracted from either sample type. The chain was built from TRBV5-4 and TRBJ2-1, and possibly TRBD1, on 5 matching bases. The source of this sequence is a human donor in a cohort sampled during active COVID-19. The specimen sequenced was peripheral blood. The DNA is TGTGCCAGCAGCTTGGCCCAGGGCAATGAGCAGTTCTTC. Its protein is CASSLAQGNEQFF.